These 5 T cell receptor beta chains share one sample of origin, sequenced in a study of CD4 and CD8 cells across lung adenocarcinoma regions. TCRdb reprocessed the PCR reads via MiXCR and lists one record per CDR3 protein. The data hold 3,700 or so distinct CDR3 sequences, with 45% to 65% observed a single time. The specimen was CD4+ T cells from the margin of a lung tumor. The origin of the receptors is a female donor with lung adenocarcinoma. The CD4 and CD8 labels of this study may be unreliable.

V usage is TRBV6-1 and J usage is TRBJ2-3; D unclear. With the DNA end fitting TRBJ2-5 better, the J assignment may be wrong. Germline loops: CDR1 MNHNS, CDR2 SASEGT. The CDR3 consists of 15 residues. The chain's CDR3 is CASRPLPHSQETQYF. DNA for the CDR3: TGTGCCAGCAGGCCCCTACCCCACAGCCAAGAGACCCAGTACTTC.

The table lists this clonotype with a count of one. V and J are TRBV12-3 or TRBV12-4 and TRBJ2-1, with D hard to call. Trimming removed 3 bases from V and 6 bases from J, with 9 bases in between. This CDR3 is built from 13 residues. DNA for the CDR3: TGTGCCAGCAGTTTTTCAGAAGTCAATGAGCAGTTCTTC. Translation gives CASSFSEVNEQFF.

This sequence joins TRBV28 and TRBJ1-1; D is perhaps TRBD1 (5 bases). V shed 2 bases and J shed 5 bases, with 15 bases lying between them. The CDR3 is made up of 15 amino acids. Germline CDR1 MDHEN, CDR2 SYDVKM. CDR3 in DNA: TGTGCCAGCAGTTTAGGTCAGGGATTTAGGACTGAAGCTTTCTTT. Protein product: CASSLGQGFRTEAFF.

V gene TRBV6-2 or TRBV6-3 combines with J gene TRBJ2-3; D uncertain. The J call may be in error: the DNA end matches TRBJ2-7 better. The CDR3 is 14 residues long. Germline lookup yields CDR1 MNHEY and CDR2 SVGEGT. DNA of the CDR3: TGTGCCAGCATCAGCAATCGACTCGCAGATACGCAGTACTTC. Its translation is CASISNRLADTQYF.

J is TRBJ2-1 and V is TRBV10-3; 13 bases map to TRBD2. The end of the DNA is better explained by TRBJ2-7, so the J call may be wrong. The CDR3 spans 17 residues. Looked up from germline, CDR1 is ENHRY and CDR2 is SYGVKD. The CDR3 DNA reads TGTGCCATCAGTGGTACTAGCGGGAGGGCCGGTTCCTACGAGCAGTACTTC. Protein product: CAISGTSGRAGSYEQYF.